This TCR beta chain was sequenced in a study of blood T cell repertoires in COVID-19. Looking at the study overall: Donors in the United States, Italy and Spain gave samples during acute or convalescent COVID-19. PBMCs, B-cell-depleted T cells, or T cells were the source of the cDNA or gDNA that made up the material.

This CDR3 contains 11 residues. V lost 7 bases to trimming and J lost 8 bases, with 10 bases between them. Germline loops: CDR1 MNHEY, CDR2 SMNVEV (reference sequence). In the authors' workflow: Quantification of nucleated cells was approximated via reference gene primer amplification. Sequencing was performed with immunoSEQ multiplex PCR; in TCRdb, only in-frame clones are kept and a portion is missing. That table is the source of V, J and clone size, and D and trimming were worked out from the DNA. The table lists roughly 43,000 clones, 90% of them singletons, with about 3% in the top ten. The receptor comes from a man in his fifties or sixties with active COVID-19. Sequenced material: peripheral blood. This rearrangement joins TRBV27 to TRBJ2-3; tentatively, D is TRBD2 (5 bases). The CDR3 DNA reads TGTGCCAGCACTACCCGGGGTACGCAGTATTTT. Its translation: CASTTRGTQYF.